This TCR beta chain is drawn from a study of cytomegalovirus exposure and HLA in healthy donors. Germline lookup yields CDR1 MGHDK and CDR2 SYGVNS. Germline trimming cut 6 bases from V and 0 bases from J; bases unmatched to any gene: 6. The CDR3 runs to 15 residues. The PCR was carried out with 60 Vbeta primers and 13 Jbeta primers. TCRdb keeps only in-frame clones here, not all; method: immunoSEQ multiplex PCR. This sample yields about 260,000 clones, of which about four fifths are seen a single time; about 2% belongs to the top ten. This chain joins TRBV25-1 and TRBJ1-1, with TRBD1 identical over 8 bases. Material: PBMCs. The TCR originated in a woman in her forties in good health and CMV-seropositive. CDR3 in DNA: TGTGCCAGCAGGGGGACAGGTTTCATGAACACTGAAGCTTTCTTT. Translated, it gives CASRGTGFMNTEAFF.